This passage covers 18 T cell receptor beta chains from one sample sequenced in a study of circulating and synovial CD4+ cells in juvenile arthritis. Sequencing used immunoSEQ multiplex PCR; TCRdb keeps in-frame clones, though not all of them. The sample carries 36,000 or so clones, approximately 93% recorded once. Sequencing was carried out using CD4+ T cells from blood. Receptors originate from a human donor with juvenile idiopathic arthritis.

The chain's CDR3 is CSVLGQQETQYF. The DNA of the CDR3 is TGCAGCGTCTTAGGACAGCAAGAGACCCAGTACTTC. The V and J genes are TRBV29-1 and TRBJ2-5; a possible D gene is TRBD1 (6 bases). Trimming left V 6 bases short and J 2 bases short, with 10 bases between. The germline V gene encodes CDR1 SQVTM and CDR2 ANQGSEA. CDR3 length: 12 residues.

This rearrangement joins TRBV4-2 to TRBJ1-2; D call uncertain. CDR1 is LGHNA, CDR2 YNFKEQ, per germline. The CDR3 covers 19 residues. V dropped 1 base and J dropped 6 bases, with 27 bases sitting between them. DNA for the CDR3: TGTGCCAGCAGCCAAGCGGTTGAACATGGGCGAGCTATCTTGGATGGCTACACCTTC. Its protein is CASSQAVEHGRAILDGYTF.

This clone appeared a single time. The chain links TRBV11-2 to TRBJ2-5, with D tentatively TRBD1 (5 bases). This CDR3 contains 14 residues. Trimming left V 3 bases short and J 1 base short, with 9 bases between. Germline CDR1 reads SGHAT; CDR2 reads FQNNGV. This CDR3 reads CASSFLQGQETQYF. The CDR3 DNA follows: TGTGCCAGCAGCTTTCTCCAGGGCCAAGAGACCCAGTACTTC.

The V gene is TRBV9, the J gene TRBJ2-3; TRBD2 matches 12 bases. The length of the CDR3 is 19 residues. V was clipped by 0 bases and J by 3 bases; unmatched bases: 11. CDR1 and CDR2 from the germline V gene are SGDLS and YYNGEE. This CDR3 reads CASSVVGLAGGPQTDTQYF. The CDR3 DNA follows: TGTGCCAGCAGCGTAGTAGGGCTAGCGGGGGGGCCGCAGACAGATACGCAGTATTTT.

CDR3 residues: CASSGDRDVFYGYTF. For the CDR3, the DNA is TGTGCCAGCAGTGGTGACAGGGACGTATTCTATGGCTACACCTTC. The chain joins TRBV25-1 to TRBJ1-2, with 7 bases aligning to TRBD1. Germline V lookup: CDR1 MGHDK, CDR2 SYGVNS. The CDR3 contains 15 residues. The J segment lost 4 bases and the V segment lost 4 bases, leaving 9 bases of the junction unmatched.

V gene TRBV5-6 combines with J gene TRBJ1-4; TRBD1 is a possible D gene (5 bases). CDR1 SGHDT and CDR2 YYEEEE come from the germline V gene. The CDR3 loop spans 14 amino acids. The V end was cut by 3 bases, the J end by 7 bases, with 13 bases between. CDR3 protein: CASSWGGSGEKLFF. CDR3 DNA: TGTGCCAGCAGCTGGGGGGGGTCGGGTGAAAAACTGTTTTTT.

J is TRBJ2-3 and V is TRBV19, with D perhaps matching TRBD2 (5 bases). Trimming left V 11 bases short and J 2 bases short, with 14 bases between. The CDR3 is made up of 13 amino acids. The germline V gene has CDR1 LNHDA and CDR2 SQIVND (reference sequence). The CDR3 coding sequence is TGTGCCTCGGGCGGCCGGGACACAGATACGCAGTATTTT. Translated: CASGGRDTDTQYF.

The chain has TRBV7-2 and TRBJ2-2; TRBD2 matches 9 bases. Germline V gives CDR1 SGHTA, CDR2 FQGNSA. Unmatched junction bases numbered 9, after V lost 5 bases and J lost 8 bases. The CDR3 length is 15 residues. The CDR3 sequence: CASSTIAGAGGELFF. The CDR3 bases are TGTGCCAGCAGCACCATAGCGGGGGCCGGAGGGGAGCTGTTTTTT.

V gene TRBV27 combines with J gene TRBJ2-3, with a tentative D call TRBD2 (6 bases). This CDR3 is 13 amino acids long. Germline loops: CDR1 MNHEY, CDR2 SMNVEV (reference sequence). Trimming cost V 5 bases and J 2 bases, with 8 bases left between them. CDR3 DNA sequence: TGTGCCAGCAGTCCGGGGGACACAGATACGCAGTATTTT. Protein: CASSPGDTDTQYF.

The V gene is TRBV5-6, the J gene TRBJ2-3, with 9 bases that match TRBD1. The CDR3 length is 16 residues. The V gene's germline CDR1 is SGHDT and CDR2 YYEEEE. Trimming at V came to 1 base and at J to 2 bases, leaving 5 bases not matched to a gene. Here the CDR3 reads CASSLWGTGSTDTQYF. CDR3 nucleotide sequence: TGTGCCAGCAGCTTGTGGGGGACAGGGTCCACAGATACGCAGTATTTT.

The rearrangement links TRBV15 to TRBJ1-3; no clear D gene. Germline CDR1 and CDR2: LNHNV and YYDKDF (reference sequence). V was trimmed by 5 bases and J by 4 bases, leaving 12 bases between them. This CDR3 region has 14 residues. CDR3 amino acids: CATSLQYSGNTIYF. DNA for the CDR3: TGTGCCACCAGCCTCCAGTATTCGGGAAACACCATATATTTT.

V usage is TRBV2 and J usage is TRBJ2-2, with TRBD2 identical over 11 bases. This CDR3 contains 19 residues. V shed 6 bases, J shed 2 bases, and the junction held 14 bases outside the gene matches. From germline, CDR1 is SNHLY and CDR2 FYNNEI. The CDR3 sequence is CASRELAGVLLSNTGELFF. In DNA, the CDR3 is TGTGCCAGCAGGGAACTAGCGGGGGTCCTACTCTCAAACACCGGGGAGCTGTTTTTT.

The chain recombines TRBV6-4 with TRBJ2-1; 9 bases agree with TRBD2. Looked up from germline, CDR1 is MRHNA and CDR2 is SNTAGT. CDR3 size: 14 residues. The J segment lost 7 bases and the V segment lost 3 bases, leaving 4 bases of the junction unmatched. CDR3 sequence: CASSDSGGRNEQFF. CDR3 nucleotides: TGTGCCAGCAGTGATAGCGGGGGCCGTAATGAGCAGTTCTTC.

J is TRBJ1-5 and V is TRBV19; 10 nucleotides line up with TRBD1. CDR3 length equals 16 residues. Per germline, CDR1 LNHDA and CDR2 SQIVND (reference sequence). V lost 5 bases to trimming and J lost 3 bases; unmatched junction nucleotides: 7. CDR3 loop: CASSPRTGGTNQPQHF. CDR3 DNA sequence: TGTGCCAGTAGTCCCAGGACAGGGGGGACCAATCAGCCCCAGCATTTT.

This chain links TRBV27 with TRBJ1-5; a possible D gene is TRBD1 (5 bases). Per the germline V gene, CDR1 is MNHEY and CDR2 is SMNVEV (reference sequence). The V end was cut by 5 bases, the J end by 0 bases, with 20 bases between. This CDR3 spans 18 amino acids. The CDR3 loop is CASSGGRGEPDSNQPQHF. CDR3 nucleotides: TGTGCCAGCAGTGGTGGGCGGGGGGAACCGGATAGCAATCAGCCCCAGCATTTT.

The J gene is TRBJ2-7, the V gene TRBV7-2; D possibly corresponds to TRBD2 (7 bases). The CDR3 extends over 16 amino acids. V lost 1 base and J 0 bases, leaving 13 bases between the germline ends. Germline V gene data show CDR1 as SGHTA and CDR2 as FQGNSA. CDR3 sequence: CASSLGGGGLSYEQYF. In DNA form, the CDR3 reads TGTGCCAGCAGCTTAGGGGGCGGGGGCCTCTCCTACGAGCAGTACTTC.

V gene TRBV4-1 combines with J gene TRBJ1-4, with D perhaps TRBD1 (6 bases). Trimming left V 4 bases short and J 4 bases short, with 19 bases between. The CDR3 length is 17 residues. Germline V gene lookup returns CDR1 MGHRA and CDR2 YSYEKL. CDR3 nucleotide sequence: TGCGCCAGCAGCCCCGAGGGGGGGCGGCCGATTAATGAAAAACTGTTTTTT. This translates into CASSPEGGRPINEKLFF.

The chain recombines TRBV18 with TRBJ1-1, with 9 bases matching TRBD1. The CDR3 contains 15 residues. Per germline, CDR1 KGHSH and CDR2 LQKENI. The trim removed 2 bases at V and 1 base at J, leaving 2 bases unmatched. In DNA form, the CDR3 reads TGTGCCAGCTCACCAAGGACAGGGGCGAACACTGAAGCTTTCTTT. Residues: CASSPRTGANTEAFF.